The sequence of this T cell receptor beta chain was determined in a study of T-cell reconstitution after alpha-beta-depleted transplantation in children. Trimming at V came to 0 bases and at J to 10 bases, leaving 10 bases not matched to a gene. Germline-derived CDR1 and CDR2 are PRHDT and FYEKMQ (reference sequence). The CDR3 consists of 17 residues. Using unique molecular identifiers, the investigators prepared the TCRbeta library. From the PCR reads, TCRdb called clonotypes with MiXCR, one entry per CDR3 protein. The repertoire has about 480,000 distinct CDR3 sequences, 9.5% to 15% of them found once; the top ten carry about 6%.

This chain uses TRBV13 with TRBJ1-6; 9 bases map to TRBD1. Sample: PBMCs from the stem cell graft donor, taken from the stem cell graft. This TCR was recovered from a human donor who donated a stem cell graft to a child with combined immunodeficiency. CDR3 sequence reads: CASSLGPSGQGNSPLHF. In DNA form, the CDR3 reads TGTGCCAGCAGCTTAGGCCCCTCGGGACAGGGTAACTCACCCCTCCACTTT.